The entry below describes one TCR beta chain. Produced via immunoSEQ multiplex PCR; TCRdb's table is partial and in-frame only. The sample includes approximately 300,000 clones, over 75% of them seen just once. All enrollees were about 18 to 89 years old and from 25 or so US areas. Cohorts were assigned according to the clinical history that participants reported. The sample belongs to a study of blood T cell repertoires in COVID-19. Study overall: T cells, B-cell-depleted T cells, or PBMCs provided the cDNA or gDNA that served as material.

Germline CDR1 SGHRS, CDR2 YFSETQ. CDR3 length: 16 residues. V gave up 2 bases and J gave up 6 bases, with 20 bases separating them. Specimen: PBMCs or T cells enriched from blood (not recorded which). This clonotype was obtained from a woman aged 18-30 years who had recovered from COVID-19. The V call is TRBV5-1, the J call TRBJ1-2, with D maybe TRBD1 (6 bases). The CDR3 nucleotides are TGCGCCAGCAGCTTAGGACAGTCCCTAGCCGACAATGGCTACACCTTC. This translates into CASSLGQSLADNGYTF.